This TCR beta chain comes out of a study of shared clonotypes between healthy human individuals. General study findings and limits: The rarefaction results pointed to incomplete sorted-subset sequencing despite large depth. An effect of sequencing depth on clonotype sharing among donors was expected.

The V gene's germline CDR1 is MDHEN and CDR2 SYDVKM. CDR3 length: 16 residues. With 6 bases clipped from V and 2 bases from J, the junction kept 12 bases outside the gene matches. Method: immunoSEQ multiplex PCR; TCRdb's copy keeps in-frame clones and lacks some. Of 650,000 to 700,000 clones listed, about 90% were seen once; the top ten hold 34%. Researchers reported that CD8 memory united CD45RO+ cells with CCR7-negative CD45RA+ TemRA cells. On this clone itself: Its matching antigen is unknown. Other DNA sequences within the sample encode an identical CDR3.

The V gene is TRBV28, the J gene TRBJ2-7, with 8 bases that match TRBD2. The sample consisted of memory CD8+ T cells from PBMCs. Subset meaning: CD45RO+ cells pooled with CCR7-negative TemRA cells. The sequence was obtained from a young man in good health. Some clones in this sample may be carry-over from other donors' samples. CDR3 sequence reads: CASSPQPGLGPYEQYF. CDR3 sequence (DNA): TGTGCCAGCAGCCCCCAACCGGGACTAGGGCCCTACGAGCAGTACTTC. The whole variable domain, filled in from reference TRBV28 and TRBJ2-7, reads DVKVTQSSRYLVKRTGEKVFLECVQDMDHENMFWYRQDPGLGLRLIYFSYDVKMKEKGDIPEGYSVSREKKERFSLILESASTNQTSMYLCASSPQPGLGPYEQYFGPGTRLTVT.